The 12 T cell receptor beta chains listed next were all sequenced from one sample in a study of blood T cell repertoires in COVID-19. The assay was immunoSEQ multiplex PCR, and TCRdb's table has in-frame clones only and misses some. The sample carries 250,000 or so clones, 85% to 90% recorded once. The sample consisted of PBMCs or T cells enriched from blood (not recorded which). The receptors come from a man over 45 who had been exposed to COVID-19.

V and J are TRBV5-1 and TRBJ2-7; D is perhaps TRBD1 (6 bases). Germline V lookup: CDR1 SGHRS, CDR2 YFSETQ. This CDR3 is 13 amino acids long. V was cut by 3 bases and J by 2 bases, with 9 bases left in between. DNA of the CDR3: TGCGCCAGCAGCTCCAGGGGCGCCTACGAGCAGTACGTC. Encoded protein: CASSSRGAYEQYV.

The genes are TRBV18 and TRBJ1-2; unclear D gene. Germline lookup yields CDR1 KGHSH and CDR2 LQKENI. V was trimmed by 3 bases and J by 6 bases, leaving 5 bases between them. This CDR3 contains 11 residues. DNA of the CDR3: TGTGCCAGCTCACCGTCTCATGGCTACACCTTC. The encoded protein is CASSPSHGYTF. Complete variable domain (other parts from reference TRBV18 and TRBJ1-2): NAGVMQNPRHLVRRRGQEARLRCSPMKGHSHVYWYRQLPEEGLKFMVYLQKENIIDESGMPKERFSAEFPKEGPSILRIQQVVRGDSAAYFCASSPSHGYTFGSGTRLTVV.

The DNA of the CDR3 is TGCGCCAGCAGCCTGGGGACAGGGGGCAATAGTGGCTACACCTTC. This codes for CASSLGTGGNSGYTF. The rearrangement uses TRBV5-1 and TRBJ1-2, with TRBD1 identical over 12 bases. CDR3 size: 15 residues. In germline, CDR1 is SGHRS, CDR2 YFSETQ. V dropped 4 bases and J dropped 7; count of bases not matched to a gene: 8.

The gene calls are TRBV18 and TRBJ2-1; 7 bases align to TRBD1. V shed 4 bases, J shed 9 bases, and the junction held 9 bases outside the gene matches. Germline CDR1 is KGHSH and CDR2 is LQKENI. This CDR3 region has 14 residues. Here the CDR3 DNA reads TGTGCCAGCTCACTCGACAGGGATGATTCTGAGCAGTTCTTC. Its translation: CASSLDRDDSEQFF.

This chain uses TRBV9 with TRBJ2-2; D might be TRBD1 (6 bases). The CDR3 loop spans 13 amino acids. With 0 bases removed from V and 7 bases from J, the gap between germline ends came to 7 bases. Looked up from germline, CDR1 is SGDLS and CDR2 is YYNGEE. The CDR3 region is CASSVGGLGELFF. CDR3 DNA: TGTGCCAGCAGCGTAGGGGGGCTCGGGGAGCTGTTTTTT.

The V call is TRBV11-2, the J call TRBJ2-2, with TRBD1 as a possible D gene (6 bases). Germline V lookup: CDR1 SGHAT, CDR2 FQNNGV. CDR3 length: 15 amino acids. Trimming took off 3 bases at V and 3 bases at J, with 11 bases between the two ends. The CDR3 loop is CASSFFGGHTGELFF. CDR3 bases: TGTGCCAGCAGCTTTTTTGGGGGCCACACCGGGGAGCTGTTTTTT.

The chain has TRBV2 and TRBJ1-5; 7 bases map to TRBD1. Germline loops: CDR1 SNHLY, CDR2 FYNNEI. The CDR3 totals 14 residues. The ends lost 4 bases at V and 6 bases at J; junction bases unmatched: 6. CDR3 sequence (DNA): TGTGCCAGCAGTGGACAGGGAAAGGGTCAGCCCCAGCATTTT. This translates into CASSGQGKGQPQHF.

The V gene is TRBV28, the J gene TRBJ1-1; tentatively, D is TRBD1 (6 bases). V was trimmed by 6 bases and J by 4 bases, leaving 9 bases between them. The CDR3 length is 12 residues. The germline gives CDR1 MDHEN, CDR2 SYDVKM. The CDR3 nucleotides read TGTGCCAGCAGACAGGGAAGCACTGAAGCTTTCTTT. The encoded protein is CASRQGSTEAFF. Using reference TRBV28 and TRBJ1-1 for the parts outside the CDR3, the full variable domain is DVKVTQSSRYLVKRTGEKVFLECVQDMDHENMFWYRQDPGLGLRLIYFSYDVKMKEKGDIPEGYSVSREKKERFSLILESASTNQTSMYLCASRQGSTEAFFGQGTRLTVV.

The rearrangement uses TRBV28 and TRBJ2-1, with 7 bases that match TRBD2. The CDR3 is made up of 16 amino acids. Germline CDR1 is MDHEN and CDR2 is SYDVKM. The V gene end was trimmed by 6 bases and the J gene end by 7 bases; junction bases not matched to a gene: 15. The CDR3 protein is CASRPLGGRAINEQFF. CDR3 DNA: TGTGCCAGCAGACCATTGGGGGGGAGGGCCATAAATGAGCAGTTCTTC. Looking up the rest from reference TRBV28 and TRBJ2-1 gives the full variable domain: DVKVTQSSRYLVKRTGEKVFLECVQDMDHENMFWYRQDPGLGLRLIYFSYDVKMKEKGDIPEGYSVSREKKERFSLILESASTNQTSMYLCASRPLGGRAINEQFFGPGTRLTVL.

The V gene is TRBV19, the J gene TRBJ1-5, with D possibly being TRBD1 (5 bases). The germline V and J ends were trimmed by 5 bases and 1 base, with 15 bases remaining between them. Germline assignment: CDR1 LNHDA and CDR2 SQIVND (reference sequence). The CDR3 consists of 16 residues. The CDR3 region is CASSSLGQGSNQPQHF. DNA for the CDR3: TGTGCCAGTAGTTCCCTTGGGCAGGGAAGCAATCAGCCCCAGCATTTT.

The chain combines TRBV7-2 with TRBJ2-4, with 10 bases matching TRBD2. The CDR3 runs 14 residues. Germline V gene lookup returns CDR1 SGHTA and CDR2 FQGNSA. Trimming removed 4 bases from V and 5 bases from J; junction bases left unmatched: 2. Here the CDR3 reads CASSYGTSENIQYF. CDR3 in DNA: TGTGCCAGCAGCTACGGGACTAGCGAAAACATTCAGTACTTC. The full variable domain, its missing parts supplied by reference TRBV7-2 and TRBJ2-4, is GAGVSQSPSNKVTEKGKDVELRCDPISGHTALYWYRQSLGQGLEFLIYFQGNSAPDKSGLPSDRFSAERTGGSVSTLTIQRTQQEDSAVYLCASSYGTSENIQYFGAGTRLSVL.

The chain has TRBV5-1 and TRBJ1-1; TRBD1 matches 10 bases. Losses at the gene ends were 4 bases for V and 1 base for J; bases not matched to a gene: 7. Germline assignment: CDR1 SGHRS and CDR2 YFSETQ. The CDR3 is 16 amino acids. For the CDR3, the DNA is TGCGCCAGCAGCGCGGACCGGGACAGGGGGAACACTGAAGCTTTCTTT. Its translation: CASSADRDRGNTEAFF.